This is a list of T cell receptor beta chains from one sample in a study of regulatory T cells in long-lasting Graves disease. TCRdb processed the multiplex PCR reads anew with MiXCR; each CDR3 protein has one entry. Of 300,000 or so distinct CDR3 sequences detected, around 20% appear once; the ten largest clones hold about 29%. Source: peripheral blood mononuclear cells (PBMCs), taken when the disease was refractory, from a patient treated with antithyroid drugs. Receptors originate from a female donor with Graves disease. Each CDR3 is given with its conserved first and last residue. The D gene is left open where the match is weak. The size of a clone is reported for some rows only, either as once, few or many, or as a class for expanded clones.

v_call	clone_size	j_call	d_call	cdr3_nt	cdr3_aa
TRBV20-1	few	TRBJ2-1	TRBD2	TGCAGTGCTAGAGATGGAGGACTAGCGGGAGAGCAGTTCTTC	CSARDGGLAGEQFF
TRBV18	NA	TRBJ1-3	NA	TGTGCCAGCTCCCCTACTCGGGACACCTCTGGAAACACCATATATTTT	CASSPTRDTSGNTIYF
TRBV28	many	TRBJ2-2	NA	TGTGCCAGCAGTCCTTGGACCGGGGAGCTGTTTTTT	CASSPWTGELFF
TRBV6-2/TRBV6-3	NA	TRBJ2-7	TRBD1	TGTGCCAGCAGTTACAGGGACAGGGACGAGCAGTACTTC	CASSYRDRDEQYF
TRBV6-1	many	TRBJ2-5	TRBD2	TGTGCCAGCAGGACCGGGACTAACCAAGAGACCCAGTACTTC	CASRTGTNQETQYF
TRBV6-5	many	TRBJ2-7	NA	TGTGCCAGCAGTTACTGGGGGGGCGCCTACGAGCAGTACTTC	CASSYWGGAYEQYF
TRBV7-9	NA	TRBJ2-7	NA	TGTGCCAGCAGCTTAGACCGGGACGGCGAGCAGTACTTC	CASSLDRDGEQYF
TRBV18	NA	TRBJ2-7	TRBD1	TGTGCCAGCTCACCCCGGGACAGGCCCACCTACGAGCAGTACTTC	CASSPRDRPTYEQYF
TRBV7-6	NA	TRBJ1-6	NA	TGTGCCAGCAGCTTAGAGGGTTATCTCGGGAATTCACCCCTCCACTTT	CASSLEGYLGNSPLHF
TRBV10-3	NA	TRBJ2-7	TRBD1	TGTGCCATCAGGGCCGCCCAGGGGGCCCCCTACGAGCAGTACTTC	CAIRAAQGAPYEQYF
TRBV29-1	NA	TRBJ1-2	NA	TGCAGCGTTGAAGATGGTAAGGGGATCTATGGCTACACCTTC	CSVEDGKGIYGYTF
TRBV12-3/TRBV12-4	many	TRBJ2-2	NA	TGTGCCAGCAGTGCGGGGGCCAACACCGGGGAGCTGTTTTTT	CASSAGANTGELFF
TRBV9	many	TRBJ1-2	TRBD1	TGTGCCAGCAGCCCTGACGGACAGGCGGATGGCTACACCTTC	CASSPDGQADGYTF
TRBV28	NA	TRBJ2-7	TRBD1	TGTGCCAGCAGTGACCCGGGACAGGGGGCAGGAGAGCAGTACTTC	CASSDPGQGAGEQYF
TRBV3-1	NA	TRBJ2-1	NA	TGTGCCAGCAGCCACCAGGGGTGGAATGAGCAGTTCTTC	CASSHQGWNEQFF
TRBV7-9	many	TRBJ2-5	NA	TGTGCCAGCAGCTTAGGGGGGGCGATGAGAGAGACCCAGTACTTC	CASSLGGAMRETQYF